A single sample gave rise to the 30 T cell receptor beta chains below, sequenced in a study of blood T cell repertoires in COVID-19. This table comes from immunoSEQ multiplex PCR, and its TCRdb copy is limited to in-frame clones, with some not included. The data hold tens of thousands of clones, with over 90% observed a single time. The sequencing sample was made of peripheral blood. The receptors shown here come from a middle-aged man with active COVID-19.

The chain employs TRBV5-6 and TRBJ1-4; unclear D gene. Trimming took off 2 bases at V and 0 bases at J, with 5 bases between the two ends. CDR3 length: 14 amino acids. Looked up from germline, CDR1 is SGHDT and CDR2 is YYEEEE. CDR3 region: CASSFGATNEKLFF. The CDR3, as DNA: TGTGCCAGCAGCTTCGGTGCAACTAATGAAAAACTGTTTTTT.

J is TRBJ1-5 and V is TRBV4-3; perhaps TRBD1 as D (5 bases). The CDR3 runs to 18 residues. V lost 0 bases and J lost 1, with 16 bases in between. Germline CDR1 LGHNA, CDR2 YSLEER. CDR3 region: CASSQDLSKGRSNQPQHF. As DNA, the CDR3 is TGCGCCAGCAGCCAAGATCTTTCAAAGGGGAGGAGCAATCAGCCCCAGCATTTT.

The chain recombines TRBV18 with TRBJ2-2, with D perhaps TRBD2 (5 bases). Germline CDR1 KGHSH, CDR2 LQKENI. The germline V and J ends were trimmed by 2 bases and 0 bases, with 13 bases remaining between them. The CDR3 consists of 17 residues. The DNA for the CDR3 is TGTGCCAGCTCACCAAGCGGCGCGGGCGCGAACACCGGGGAGCTGTTTTTT. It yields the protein CASSPSGAGANTGELFF.

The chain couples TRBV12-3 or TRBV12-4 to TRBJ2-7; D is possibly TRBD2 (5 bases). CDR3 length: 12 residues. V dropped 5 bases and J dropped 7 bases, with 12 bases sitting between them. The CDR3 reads CASSLPPGEQYF. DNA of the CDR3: TGTGCCAGCAGTCTCCCACCGGGGGAGCAGTACTTC.

This CDR3 reads CASSFQGGGYTF. Written as DNA, the CDR3 is TGTGCCAGCAGCTTCCAGGGAGGCGGCTACACCTTC. The rearrangement joins TRBV7-9 to TRBJ1-2, with a weak D call TRBD1 (5 bases). The CDR3 extends over 12 amino acids. The V gene lost 3 bases and the J gene lost 8 bases, with 10 bases spanning the gap. Per the germline V gene, CDR1 is SEHNR and CDR2 is FQNEAQ (reference sequence).

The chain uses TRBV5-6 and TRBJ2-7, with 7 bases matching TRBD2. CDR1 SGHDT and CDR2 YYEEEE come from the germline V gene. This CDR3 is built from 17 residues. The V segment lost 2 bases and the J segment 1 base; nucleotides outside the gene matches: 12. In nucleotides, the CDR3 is TGTGCCAGCAGCTTTCGGGGTAGCGGGCTTCCTTCCTACGAGCAGTACTTC. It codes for CASSFRGSGLPSYEQYF. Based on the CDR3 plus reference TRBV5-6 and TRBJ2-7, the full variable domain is DAGVTQSPTHLIKTRGQQVTLRCSPKSGHDTVSWYQQALGQGPQFIFQYYEEEERQRGNFPDRFSGHQFPNYSSELNVNALLLGDSALYLCASSFRGSGLPSYEQYFGPGTRLTVT.

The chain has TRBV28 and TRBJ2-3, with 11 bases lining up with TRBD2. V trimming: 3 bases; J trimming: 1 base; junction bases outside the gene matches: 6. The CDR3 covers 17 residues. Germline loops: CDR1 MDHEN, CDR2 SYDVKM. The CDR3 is CASSFPQGLAGTDTQYF. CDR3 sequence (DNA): TGTGCCAGCAGTTTTCCGCAGGGACTAGCGGGCACAGATACGCAGTATTTT.

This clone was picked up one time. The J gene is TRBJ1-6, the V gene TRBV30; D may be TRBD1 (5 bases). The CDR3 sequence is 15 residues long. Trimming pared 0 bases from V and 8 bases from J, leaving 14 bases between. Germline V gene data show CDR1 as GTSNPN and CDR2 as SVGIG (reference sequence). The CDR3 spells CAWSVQALYHSPLHF. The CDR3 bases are TGTGCCTGGAGTGTACAGGCCCTTTATCATTCACCCCTCCACTTT.

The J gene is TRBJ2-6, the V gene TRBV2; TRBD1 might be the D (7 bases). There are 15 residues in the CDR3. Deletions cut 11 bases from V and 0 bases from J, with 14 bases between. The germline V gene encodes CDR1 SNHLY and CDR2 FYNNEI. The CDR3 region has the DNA TGTGCCGGAGGGGCAGGGGGCTCTGGGGCCAACGTCCTGACTTTC. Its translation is CAGGAGGSGANVLTF.

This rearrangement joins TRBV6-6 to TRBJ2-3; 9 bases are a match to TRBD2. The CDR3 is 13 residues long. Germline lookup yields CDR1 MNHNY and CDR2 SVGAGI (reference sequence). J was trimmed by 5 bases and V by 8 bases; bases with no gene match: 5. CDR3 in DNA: TGTGCCAGCCTTTCACTAGCGGGAGATACGCAGTATTTT. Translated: CASLSLAGDTQYF.

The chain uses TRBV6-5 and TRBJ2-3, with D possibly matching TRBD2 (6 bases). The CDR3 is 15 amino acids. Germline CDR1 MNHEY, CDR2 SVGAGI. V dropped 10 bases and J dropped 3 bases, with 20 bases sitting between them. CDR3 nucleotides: TGTGCCATAATTTTCCCCCCTGGGGGGACAGATACGCAGTATTTT. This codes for CAIIFPPGGTDTQYF.

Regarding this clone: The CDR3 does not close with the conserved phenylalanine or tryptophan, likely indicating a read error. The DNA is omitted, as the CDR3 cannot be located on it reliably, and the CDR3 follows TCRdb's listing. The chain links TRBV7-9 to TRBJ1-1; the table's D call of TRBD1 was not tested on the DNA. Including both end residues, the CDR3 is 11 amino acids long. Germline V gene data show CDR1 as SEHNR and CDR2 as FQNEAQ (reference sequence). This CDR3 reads CASSLGLDRTV.

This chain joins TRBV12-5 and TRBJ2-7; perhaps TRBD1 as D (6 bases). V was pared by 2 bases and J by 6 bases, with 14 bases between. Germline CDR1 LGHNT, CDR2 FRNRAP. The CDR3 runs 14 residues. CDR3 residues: CASGLSRDMAEQYF. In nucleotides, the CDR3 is TGTGCTAGTGGTTTGAGCAGGGACATGGCCGAGCAGTACTTC.

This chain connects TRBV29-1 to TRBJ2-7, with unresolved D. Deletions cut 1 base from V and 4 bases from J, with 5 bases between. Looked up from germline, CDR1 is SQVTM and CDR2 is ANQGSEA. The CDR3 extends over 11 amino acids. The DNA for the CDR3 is TGCAGCGTTGAAGGCGGATACGAGCAGTACTTC. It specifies CSVEGGYEQYF.

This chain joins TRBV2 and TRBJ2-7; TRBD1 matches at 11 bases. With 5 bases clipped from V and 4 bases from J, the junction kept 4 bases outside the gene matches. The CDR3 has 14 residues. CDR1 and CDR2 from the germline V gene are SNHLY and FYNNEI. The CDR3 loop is CASSSGTGGYEQYF. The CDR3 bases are TGTGCCAGCAGTTCCGGGACAGGGGGATACGAGCAGTACTTC.

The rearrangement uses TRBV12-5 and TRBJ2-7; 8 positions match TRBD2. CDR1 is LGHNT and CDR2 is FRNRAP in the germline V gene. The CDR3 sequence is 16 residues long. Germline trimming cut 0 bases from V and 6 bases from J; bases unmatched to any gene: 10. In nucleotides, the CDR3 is TGTGCTAGTGGTTTGGTACTGGAACTAGCGGAGCTCGAGCAGTACTTC. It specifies CASGLVLELAELEQYF.

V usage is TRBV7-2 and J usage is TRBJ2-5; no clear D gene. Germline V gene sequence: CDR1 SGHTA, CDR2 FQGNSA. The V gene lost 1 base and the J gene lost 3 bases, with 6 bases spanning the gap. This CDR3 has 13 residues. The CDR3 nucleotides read TGTGCCAGCAGCTTAGTCCCAGAAGAGACCCAGTACTTC. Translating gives CASSLVPEETQYF. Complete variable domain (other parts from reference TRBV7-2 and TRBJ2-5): GAGVSQSPSNKVTEKGKDVELRCDPISGHTALYWYRQSLGQGLEFLIYFQGNSAPDKSGLPSDRFSAERTGGSVSTLTIQRTQQEDSAVYLCASSLVPEETQYFGPGTRLLVL.

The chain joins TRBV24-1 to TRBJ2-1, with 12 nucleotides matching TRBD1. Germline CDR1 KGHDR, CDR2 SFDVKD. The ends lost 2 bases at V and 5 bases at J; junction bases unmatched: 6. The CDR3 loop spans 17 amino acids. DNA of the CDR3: TGTGCCACCAGTGATTCGGGACAGGGGGCCCTGAACAATGAGCAGTTCTTC. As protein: CATSDSGQGALNNEQFF.

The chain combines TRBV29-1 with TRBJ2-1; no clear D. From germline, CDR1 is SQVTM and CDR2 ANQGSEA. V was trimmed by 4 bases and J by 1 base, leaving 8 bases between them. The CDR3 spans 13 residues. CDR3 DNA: TGCAGCGTTGCCCAGAGGTCCTACAATGAGCAGTTCTTC. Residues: CSVAQRSYNEQFF.

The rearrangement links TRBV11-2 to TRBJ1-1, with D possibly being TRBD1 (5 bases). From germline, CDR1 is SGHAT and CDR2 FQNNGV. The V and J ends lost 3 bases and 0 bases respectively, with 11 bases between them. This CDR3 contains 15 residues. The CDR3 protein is CASSLPGMMNTEAFF. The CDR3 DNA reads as TGTGCCAGCAGCTTGCCAGGGATGATGAACACTGAAGCTTTCTTT.

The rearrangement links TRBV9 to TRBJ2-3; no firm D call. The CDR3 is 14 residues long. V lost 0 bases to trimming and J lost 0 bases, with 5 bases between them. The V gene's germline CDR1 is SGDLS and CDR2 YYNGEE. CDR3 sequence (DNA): TGTGCCAGCAGCGTAGCTAGGAGCACAGATACGCAGTATTTT. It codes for CASSVARSTDTQYF.

The CDR3 sequence is CASSPRFMNTEAFF. The CDR3 nucleotides are TGTGCCAGCAGTCCTCGGTTCATGAACACTGAAGCTTTCTTT. The chain carries TRBV28 and TRBJ1-1; D is uncertain. Trimming removed 5 bases from V and 0 bases from J, with 10 bases in between. Germline CDR1 MDHEN, CDR2 SYDVKM. There are 14 residues in the CDR3.

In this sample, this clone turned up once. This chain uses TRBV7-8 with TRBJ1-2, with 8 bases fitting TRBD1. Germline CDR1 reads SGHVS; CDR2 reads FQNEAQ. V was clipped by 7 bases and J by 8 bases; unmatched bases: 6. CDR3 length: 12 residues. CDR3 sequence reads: CASKQGASGYTF. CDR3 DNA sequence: TGTGCCAGCAAGCAGGGGGCTTCAGGCTACACCTTC.

CDR3 loop: CASSQRLAGEQFF. The CDR3 DNA follows: TGTGCCAGCAGCCAACGACTAGCCGGTGAGCAGTTCTTC. The chain employs TRBV3-1 (or the pseudogene TRBV3-2) and TRBJ2-1; 7 nucleotides line up with TRBD2. The CDR3 is 13 residues long. Per the germline V gene, CDR1 is LGHDT and CDR2 is YNNKEL (reference sequence). The V segment lost 2 bases and the J segment 9 bases; nucleotides outside the gene matches: 4.

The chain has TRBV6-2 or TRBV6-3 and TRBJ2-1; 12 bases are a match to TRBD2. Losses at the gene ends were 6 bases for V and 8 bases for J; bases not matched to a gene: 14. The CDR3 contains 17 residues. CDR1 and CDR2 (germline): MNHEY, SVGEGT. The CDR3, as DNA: TGTGCCAGCAGCCTTCTCCCCCCTAGCGGGGGGGCATATGAGCAGTTCTTC. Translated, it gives CASSLLPPSGGAYEQFF.

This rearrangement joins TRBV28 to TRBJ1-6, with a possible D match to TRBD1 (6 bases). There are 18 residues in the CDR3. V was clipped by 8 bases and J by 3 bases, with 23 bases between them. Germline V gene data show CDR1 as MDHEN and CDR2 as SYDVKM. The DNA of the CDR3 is TGTGCCAGCGGAAGTGGGGGTACAGGGTTCGGCTATAATTCACCCCTCCACTTT. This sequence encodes CASGSGGTGFGYNSPLHF.

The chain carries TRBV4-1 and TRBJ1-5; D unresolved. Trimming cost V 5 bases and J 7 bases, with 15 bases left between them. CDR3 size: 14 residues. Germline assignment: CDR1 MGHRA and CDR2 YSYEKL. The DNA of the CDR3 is TGCGCCAGCAGCACTTGGGTTGCTAGCCAGCCCCAGCATTTT. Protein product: CASSTWVASQPQHF.

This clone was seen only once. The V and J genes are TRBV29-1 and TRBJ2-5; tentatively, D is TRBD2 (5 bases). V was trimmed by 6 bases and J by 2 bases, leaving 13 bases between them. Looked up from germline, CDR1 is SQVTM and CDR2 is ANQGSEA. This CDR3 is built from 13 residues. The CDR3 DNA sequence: TGCAGCGTCAGACTACCTACTCAAGAGACCCAGTACTTC. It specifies CSVRLPTQETQYF. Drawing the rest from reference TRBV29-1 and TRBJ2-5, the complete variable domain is SAVISQKPSRDICQRGTSLTIQCQVDSQVTMMFWYRQQPGQSLTLIATANQGSEATYESGFVIDKFPISRPNLTFSTLTVSNMSPEDSSIYLCSVRLPTQETQYFGPGTRLLVL.

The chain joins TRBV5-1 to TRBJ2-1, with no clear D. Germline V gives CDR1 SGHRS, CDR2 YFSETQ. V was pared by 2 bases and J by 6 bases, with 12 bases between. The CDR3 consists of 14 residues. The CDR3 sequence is CASSLGTVSNEQFF. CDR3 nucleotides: TGCGCCAGCAGCTTAGGAACAGTTTCCAATGAGCAGTTCTTC. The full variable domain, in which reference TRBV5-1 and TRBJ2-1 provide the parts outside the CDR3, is KAGVTQTPRYLIKTRGQQVTLSCSPISGHRSVSWYQQTPGQGLQFLFEYFSETQRNKGNFPGRFSGRQFSNSRSEMNVSTLELGDSALYLCASSLGTVSNEQFFGPGTRLTVL.

CDR3 in amino acids: CASSSDLAAGELFF. CDR3 sequence (DNA): TGCGCCAGCAGCTCAGACCTAGCGGCCGGGGAGCTGTTTTTT. This rearrangement joins TRBV5-1 to TRBJ2-2; 7 nucleotides match TRBD2. The germline V gene encodes CDR1 SGHRS and CDR2 YFSETQ. With V trimmed by 3 bases and J by 6 bases, 5 bases remained unmatched. CDR3 length equals 14 residues. Drawing the rest from reference TRBV5-1 and TRBJ2-2, the complete variable domain is KAGVTQTPRYLIKTRGQQVTLSCSPISGHRSVSWYQQTPGQGLQFLFEYFSETQRNKGNFPGRFSGRQFSNSRSEMNVSTLELGDSALYLCASSSDLAAGELFFGEGSRLTVL.